This T cell receptor beta chain is drawn from a study of CD8+ T cells in alopecia areata. As for the study in general: Treated patients were dosed with oral tofacitinib, taking 5 to 10 mg twice daily. Whole-study findings and limits: Scalp lesions, especially in alopecia totalis/universalis, had higher clonality than normal scalp.

In alopecia areata patients, both lesional scalp punch biopsies and peripheral blood were collected. CD4+ and CD8+ T cells were sorted from PBMCs stained for CD3, CD4 and CD8. On this clone: As yet, its antigen is unknown.

Reverse transcription of extracted RNA yielded cDNA, which provided the sequencing template. Assay used: immunoSEQ multiplex PCR; TCRdb lists only in-frame clones, some missing. The data hold over 200,000 clones, with approximately 61% observed a single time. Sequences were derived from CD4+ T cells sorted from blood, sampled at week 0. This sequence was found in a human donor with alopecia areata.

The CDR3 region is CASSETGGEITYEQYF. CDR3 bases: TGTGCCAGCAGTGAGACAGGGGGCGAAATTACCTACGAGCAGTACTTC. The chain employs TRBV25-1 and TRBJ2-7; 10 positions match TRBD1. CDR1 is MGHDK and CDR2 is SYGVNS in the germline V gene. Trimming removed 3 bases from V and 2 bases from J; junction bases left unmatched: 7. This CDR3 spans 16 amino acids.